This is a list of T cell receptor beta chains from one sample in a study of identical twins. TCRdb ran MiXCR on the 5' RACE reads and lists one entry per CDR3 protein. The sample includes 690,000 or so distinct CDR3 sequences, 8.6% seen only once; the top ten take 0.8% to 1%. This sample was also put to use in a study of yellow fever vaccine responses in identical twins.

Sequences were obtained from PBMCs. The receptors stem from a woman under 30 in good health. Each CDR3 is given with its conserved first and last residue. D genes are given only for firm matches. Size tells how often a clone was seen (once, few, many) or the class of an expanded clone, and some rows leave it out.

clone size: -
J gene: TRBJ2-1
V gene: TRBV27
D gene: TRBD2
CDR3 DNA: TGTGCCAGCCGCCCCGAACTAGCGGGGATTTACAATGAGCAGTTCTTC
CDR3 protein: CASRPELAGIYNEQFF

clone size: -
J gene: TRBJ2-7
V gene: TRBV20-1
D gene: -
CDR3 DNA: TGCAGTGCTATTCCTACTAGCTTGGACTACGAGCAGTACTTC
CDR3 protein: CSAIPTSLDYEQYF

clone size: few
J gene: TRBJ2-7
V gene: TRBV3-1
D gene: -
CDR3 DNA: TGTGCCAGCAGCCCCGGGGACAAGGTCTACGAGCAGTACTTC
CDR3 protein: CASSPGDKVYEQYF

clone size: -
J gene: TRBJ2-1
V gene: TRBV12-3/TRBV12-4
D gene: TRBD1
CDR3 DNA: TGTGCCAGCCGGGACAGGGCCTACAATGAGCAGTTCTTC
CDR3 protein: CASRDRAYNEQFF

clone size: once
J gene: TRBJ2-1
V gene: TRBV29-1
D gene: -
CDR3 DNA: TGCAGCGTCCCCGCGGACAGAGGTATTAACAATGAGCAGTTCTTC
CDR3 protein: CSVPADRGINNEQFF

clone size: few
J gene: TRBJ2-3
V gene: TRBV7-9
D gene: -
CDR3 DNA: TGTGCCAGCAGCTCCCGGACAGACACAGATACGCAGTATTTT
CDR3 protein: CASSSRTDTDTQYF

clone size: many
J gene: TRBJ2-6
V gene: TRBV6-2/TRBV6-3
D gene: -
CDR3 DNA: TGTGCCAGCAGTTACTCCCGGACGAGCTCTGGGGCCAACGTCCTGACTTTC
CDR3 protein: CASSYSRTSSGANVLTF

clone size: many
J gene: TRBJ1-4
V gene: TRBV7-9
D gene: TRBD1
CDR3 DNA: TGTGCCAGCAGCCTAAGCAGGGGGCGAACTAATGAAAAACTGTTTTTT
CDR3 protein: CASSLSRGRTNEKLFF

clone size: -
J gene: TRBJ2-3
V gene: TRBV29-1
D gene: TRBD1
CDR3 DNA: TGCAGCGTTGATACTCTCGGGACAGGGGCCGATACGCAGTATTTT
CDR3 protein: CSVDTLGTGADTQYF

clone size: few
J gene: TRBJ2-2
V gene: TRBV20-1
D gene: -
CDR3 DNA: TGCAGTGCTAGAGGCAGGTCGAACACCGGGGAGCTGTTTTTT
CDR3 protein: CSARGRSNTGELFF

clone size: -
J gene: TRBJ2-3
V gene: TRBV7-2
D gene: TRBD2
CDR3 DNA: TGTGCCAGCAGCTTGCGGAGGGCGGGAGGGTACACAGATACGCAGTATTTT
CDR3 protein: CASSLRRAGGYTDTQYF

clone size: few
J gene: TRBJ2-3
V gene: TRBV7-2
D gene: -
CDR3 DNA: TGTGCCAGCAGCCCCGGGGGACTGCGCACAGATACGCAGTATTTT
CDR3 protein: CASSPGGLRTDTQYF

clone size: -
J gene: TRBJ2-7
V gene: TRBV20-1
D gene: TRBD1
CDR3 DNA: TGCAGTGCTCACTCCCCGGGACAGGGGTCCTACGAGCAGTACTTC
CDR3 protein: CSAHSPGQGSYEQYF

clone size: few
J gene: TRBJ1-6
V gene: TRBV3-1
D gene: -
CDR3 DNA: TGTGCCAGCAGCCCCGGGACAACCCATAATTCACCCCTCCACTTT
CDR3 protein: CASSPGTTHNSPLHF

clone size: few
J gene: TRBJ2-7
V gene: TRBV29-1
D gene: TRBD2
CDR3 DNA: TGCAGCGTTGACGAGCGGGGGGGCGGGTACGAGCAGTACTTC
CDR3 protein: CSVDERGGGYEQYF

clone size: few
J gene: TRBJ2-6
V gene: TRBV4-2
D gene: -
CDR3 DNA: TGTGCCAGCAGCCAAGATACCAGTGCCTCTGGGGCCAACGTCCTGACTTTC
CDR3 protein: CASSQDTSASGANVLTF

clone size: few
J gene: TRBJ2-3
V gene: TRBV29-1
D gene: TRBD2
CDR3 DNA: TGCAGCGTTGATCTGGGTACTAGCGGTACCTCCTTGAATACGCAGTATTTT
CDR3 protein: CSVDLGTSGTSLNTQYF

clone size: -
J gene: TRBJ2-2
V gene: TRBV11-2
D gene: TRBD1
CDR3 DNA: TGTGCCAGCAGCTTATCGGGGACAGGGCCCGCCGGGGAGCTGTTTTTT
CDR3 protein: CASSLSGTGPAGELFF

clone size: many
J gene: TRBJ2-1
V gene: TRBV7-2
D gene: -
CDR3 DNA: TGTGCCAGCAGCTTATTACTAGAGTACAATGAGCAGTTCTTC
CDR3 protein: CASSLLLEYNEQFF

clone size: -
J gene: TRBJ2-7
V gene: TRBV28
D gene: -
CDR3 DNA: TGTGCCAGCAGTCCTGTGGGGGCGATCTACGAGCAGTACTTC
CDR3 protein: CASSPVGAIYEQYF

clone size: -
J gene: TRBJ2-5
V gene: TRBV28
D gene: TRBD2
CDR3 DNA: TGTGCCAGCAGCCGGGGACTAGCGGGAAAAGAGACCCAGTACTTC
CDR3 protein: CASSRGLAGKETQYF

clone size: many
J gene: TRBJ2-3
V gene: TRBV5-1
D gene: -
CDR3 DNA: TGTGCCAGCAGTCTCACGGGAGATACGCAGTATTTT
CDR3 protein: CASSLTGDTQYF

clone size: many
J gene: TRBJ2-3
V gene: TRBV12-3/TRBV12-4
D gene: TRBD2
CDR3 DNA: TGTGCCATCAGTTTAGGATTCGAGCGGGGGAAGCATTTCACAGATACGCAGTATTTT
CDR3 protein: CAISLGFERGKHFTDTQYF

clone size: few
J gene: TRBJ1-2
V gene: TRBV29-1
D gene: TRBD1
CDR3 DNA: TGCAGCGCCACCGGGACAGCAATATATGGCTACACCTTC
CDR3 protein: CSATGTAIYGYTF

clone size: few
J gene: TRBJ2-7
V gene: TRBV6-1
D gene: TRBD2
CDR3 DNA: TGTGCCAGCAGCAGCCCTTCTAGCGGGGGGAGGTCCTACGAGCAGTACTTC
CDR3 protein: CASSSPSSGGRSYEQYF

clone size: many
J gene: TRBJ2-7
V gene: TRBV12-3/TRBV12-4
D gene: -
CDR3 DNA: TGTGCCAGCAGATCACCCTTTAGGGTGTTTGAGCAGTACTTC
CDR3 protein: CASRSPFRVFEQYF

clone size: many
J gene: TRBJ2-1
V gene: TRBV29-1
D gene: -
CDR3 DNA: TGCAGCGTTGAATTGGACGGGACTGGCAATGAGCAGTTCTTC
CDR3 protein: CSVELDGTGNEQFF

clone size: few
J gene: TRBJ2-1
V gene: TRBV4-3
D gene: TRBD2
CDR3 DNA: TGCGCCAGCAGCCAAGAGTCCGCCGGGAGGGCCGGGAATGAGCAGTTCTTC
CDR3 protein: CASSQESAGRAGNEQFF

clone size: -
J gene: TRBJ1-2
V gene: TRBV20-1
D gene: TRBD1
CDR3 DNA: TGCAGTGCTAGTCCAGGACAGGGAGGCTATGGCTACACCTTC
CDR3 protein: CSASPGQGGYGYTF

clone size: many
J gene: TRBJ2-7
V gene: TRBV21-1
D gene: -
CDR3 DNA: TGTGCAGCCGCCAAAGAGCTACTAGCGGGAGACGAGCAGTACTTC
CDR3 protein: CAAAKELLAGDEQYF

clone size: -
J gene: TRBJ2-1
V gene: TRBV6-1
D gene: TRBD2
CDR3 DNA: TGTGCCAGCACACTAGCGGGAGTCCCACGTGAGCAGTTCTTC
CDR3 protein: CASTLAGVPREQFF

clone size: -
J gene: TRBJ2-1
V gene: TRBV9
D gene: TRBD2
CDR3 DNA: TGTGCCAGCAGCGTACGGTCTAGCGGGAGGGTGGGTGAGCAGTTCTTC
CDR3 protein: CASSVRSSGRVGEQFF

clone size: few
J gene: TRBJ2-5
V gene: TRBV12-3/TRBV12-4
D gene: -
CDR3 DNA: TGTGCCAGCAGTCCTCGGGGGGCCACAGGGGAGACCCAGTACTTC
CDR3 protein: CASSPRGATGETQYF

clone size: few
J gene: TRBJ2-7
V gene: TRBV27
D gene: -
CDR3 DNA: TGTGCCAGCAGTTTAATCTCTAGCGCCTTCTCCTACGAGCAGTACTTC
CDR3 protein: CASSLISSAFSYEQYF

clone size: few
J gene: TRBJ2-3
V gene: TRBV5-1
D gene: TRBD2
CDR3 DNA: TGCGCCAGCAGCTTCAGTACTAGCGGTCCTGATACGCAGTATTTT
CDR3 protein: CASSFSTSGPDTQYF

clone size: few
J gene: TRBJ2-4
V gene: TRBV24-1
D gene: -
CDR3 DNA: TGTGCCACCAGTGATTTAGCCAAAAACATTCAGTACTTC
CDR3 protein: CATSDLAKNIQYF

clone size: few
J gene: TRBJ2-4
V gene: TRBV4-1
D gene: TRBD1
CDR3 DNA: TGCGCCAGCAGCCACCCTACCGGGACAGGAGCCAAAAACATTCAGTACTTC
CDR3 protein: CASSHPTGTGAKNIQYF

clone size: few
J gene: TRBJ2-5
V gene: TRBV7-9
D gene: TRBD2
CDR3 DNA: TGTGCCAGCAGCTTAATCCCGGGAGGGGCGGAGACCCAGTACTTC
CDR3 protein: CASSLIPGGAETQYF

clone size: few
J gene: TRBJ1-6
V gene: TRBV12-3/TRBV12-4
D gene: -
CDR3 DNA: TGTGCCAGCAGTTTATTACAGAGAGATTCACCCCTCCACTTT
CDR3 protein: CASSLLQRDSPLHF

clone size: -
J gene: TRBJ2-7
V gene: TRBV20-1
D gene: TRBD1
CDR3 DNA: TGCAGTGCCAGTCCGCTTACAGGGGCCTACGAGCAGTACTTC
CDR3 protein: CSASPLTGAYEQYF

clone size: -
J gene: TRBJ1-4
V gene: TRBV30
D gene: -
CDR3 DNA: TGTGCCTGGAGCTCGAACCCGGTCGATAATGAAAAACTGTTTTTT
CDR3 protein: CAWSSNPVDNEKLFF

clone size: few
J gene: TRBJ2-7
V gene: TRBV20-1
D gene: TRBD2
CDR3 DNA: TGCAGTGCTAGGGAGCTAGCGGTGCACTACGAGCAGTACTTC
CDR3 protein: CSARELAVHYEQYF

clone size: few
J gene: TRBJ2-7
V gene: TRBV4-3
D gene: -
CDR3 DNA: TGCGCCAGCAGCCAAGAATTGGAGCGGAGGGGTTACGAGCAGTACTTC
CDR3 protein: CASSQELERRGYEQYF

clone size: many
J gene: TRBJ2-2
V gene: TRBV4-1
D gene: -
CDR3 DNA: TGCGCCAGCAGCCCAGGGTGGTCGAACACCGGGGAGCTGTTTTTT
CDR3 protein: CASSPGWSNTGELFF